The entry below describes one T cell receptor (beta chain). These data belong to a study of OX40 agonist ivuxolimab in advanced cancers. Using immunoSEQ multiplex PCR, the repertoire was profiled, and TCRdb retains in-frame clones only, with some absent. This table holds some 62,000 clones, 85% found once. The input for sequencing was CD4+ or CD8+ T cells sorted from blood, taken in a trial of the OX40 agonist ivuxolimab. This clonotype was obtained from an adult with an advanced solid tumor such as melanoma, head and neck, liver or kidney cancer.

The CDR3 DNA sequence: TGTGCTAGTGGTCTGGGGACGGGGAATCAGCCCCAGCATTTT. Translation: CASGLGTGNQPQHF. The gene calls are TRBV12-5 and TRBJ1-5; D is perhaps TRBD1 (5 bases). The CDR3 is made up of 14 amino acids. Germline V gene sequence: CDR1 LGHNT, CDR2 FRNRAP. V dropped 5 bases and J dropped 4 bases, with 12 bases sitting between them.